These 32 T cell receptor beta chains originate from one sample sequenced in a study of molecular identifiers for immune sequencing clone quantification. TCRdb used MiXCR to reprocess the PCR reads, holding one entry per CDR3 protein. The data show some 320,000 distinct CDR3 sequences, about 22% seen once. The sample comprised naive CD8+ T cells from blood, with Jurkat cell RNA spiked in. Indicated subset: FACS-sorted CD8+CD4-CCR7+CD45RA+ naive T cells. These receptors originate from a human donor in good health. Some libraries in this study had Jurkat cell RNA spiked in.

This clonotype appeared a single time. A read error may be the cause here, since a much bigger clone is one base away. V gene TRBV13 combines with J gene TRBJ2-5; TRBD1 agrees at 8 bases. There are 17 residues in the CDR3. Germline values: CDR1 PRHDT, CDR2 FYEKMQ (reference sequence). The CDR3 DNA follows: TGTGCCAGCAGCTTAGGCCCCCCTGCAGGGGGCCAAGGGACCCAGTACTTC. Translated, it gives CASSLGPPAGGQGTQYF.

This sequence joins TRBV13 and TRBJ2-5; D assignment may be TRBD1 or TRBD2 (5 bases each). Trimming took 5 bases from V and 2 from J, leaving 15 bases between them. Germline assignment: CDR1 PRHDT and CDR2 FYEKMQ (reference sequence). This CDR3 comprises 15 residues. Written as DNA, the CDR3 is TGTGCCAGCAGCCCTTGGAACAGGAGGCAAGAGACCCAGTACTTC. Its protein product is CASSPWNRRQETQYF.

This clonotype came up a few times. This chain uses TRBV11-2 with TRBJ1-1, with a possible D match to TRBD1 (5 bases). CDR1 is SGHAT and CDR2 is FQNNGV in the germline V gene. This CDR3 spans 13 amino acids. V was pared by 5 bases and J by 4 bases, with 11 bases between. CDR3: CASSPGATTEAFF. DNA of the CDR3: TGTGCCAGCAGCCCTGGGGCCACCACTGAAGCTTTCTTT.

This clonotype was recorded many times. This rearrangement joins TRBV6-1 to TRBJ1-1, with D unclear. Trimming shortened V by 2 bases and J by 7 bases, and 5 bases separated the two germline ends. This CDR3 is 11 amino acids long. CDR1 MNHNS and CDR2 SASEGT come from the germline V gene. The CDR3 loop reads CASSEFFEAFF. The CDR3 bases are TGTGCCAGCAGTGAATTTTTTGAAGCTTTCTTT.

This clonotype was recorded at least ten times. DNA for the CDR3: TGCGCCAGCAGCCCCGGGACAGGGGTCAGATACGAGCAGTACTTC. This encodes CASSPGTGVRYEQYF. This rearrangement joins TRBV5-1 to TRBJ2-7, with 10 bases lining up with TRBD1. This CDR3 spans 15 amino acids. CDR1 is SGHRS and CDR2 is YFSETQ in the germline V gene. With V trimmed by 4 bases and J by 4 bases, 8 bases remained unmatched.

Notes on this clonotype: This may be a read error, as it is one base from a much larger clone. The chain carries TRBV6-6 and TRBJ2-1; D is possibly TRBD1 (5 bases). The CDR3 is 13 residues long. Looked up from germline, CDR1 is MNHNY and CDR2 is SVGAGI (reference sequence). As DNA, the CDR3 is TGTGCCTGCAGTCCCTTTTCAGGGCGAGAGCAGTTCTTC. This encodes CACSPFSGREQFF.

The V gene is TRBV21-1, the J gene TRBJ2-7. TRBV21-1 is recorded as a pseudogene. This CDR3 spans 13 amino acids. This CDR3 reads CAGSKGSNYEQYF. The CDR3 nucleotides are TGTGCCGGCAGCAAGGGCAGCAACTACGAGCAGTACTTC.

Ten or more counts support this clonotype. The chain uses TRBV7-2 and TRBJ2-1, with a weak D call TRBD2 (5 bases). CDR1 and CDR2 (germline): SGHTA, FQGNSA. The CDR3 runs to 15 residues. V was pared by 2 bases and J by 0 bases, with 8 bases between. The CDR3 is CASSLLGSSYNEQFF. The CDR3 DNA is TGTGCCAGCAGCTTATTGGGGAGCTCCTACAATGAGCAGTTCTTC.

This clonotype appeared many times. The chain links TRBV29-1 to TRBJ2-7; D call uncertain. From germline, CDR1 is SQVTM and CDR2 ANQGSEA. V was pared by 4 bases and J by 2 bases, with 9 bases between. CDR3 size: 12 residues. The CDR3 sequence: CSVGPTAYEQYF. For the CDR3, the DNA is TGCAGCGTTGGACCGACTGCCTACGAGCAGTACTTC.

The CDR3 DNA reads TGCAGTGCTAGAGCTAGAACAGGGCGGGCAGATACGCAGTATTTT. Amino acids: CSARARTGRADTQYF. The J gene is TRBJ2-3, the V gene TRBV20-1; D may be TRBD1 (6 bases). V lost 1 base and J 4 bases, leaving 15 bases between the germline ends. Germline CDR1 is DFQATT and CDR2 is SNEGSKA (reference sequence). This CDR3 comprises 15 residues.

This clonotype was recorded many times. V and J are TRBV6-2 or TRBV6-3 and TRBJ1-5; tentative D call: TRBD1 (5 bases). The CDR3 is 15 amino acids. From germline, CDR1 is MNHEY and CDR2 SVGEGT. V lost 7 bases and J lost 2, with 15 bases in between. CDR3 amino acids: CASTRSGLGNQPQHF. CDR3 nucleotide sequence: TGTGCCAGCACTCGGTCGGGGCTTGGCAATCAGCCCCAGCATTTT.

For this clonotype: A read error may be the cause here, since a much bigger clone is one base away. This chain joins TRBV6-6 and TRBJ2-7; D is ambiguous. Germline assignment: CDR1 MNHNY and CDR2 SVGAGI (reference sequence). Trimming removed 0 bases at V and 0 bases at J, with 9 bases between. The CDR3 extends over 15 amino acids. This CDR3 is CASSYSMAGSYEQYF. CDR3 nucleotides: TGTGCCAGCAGTTACTCGATGGCCGGCTCCTACGAGCAGTACTTC.

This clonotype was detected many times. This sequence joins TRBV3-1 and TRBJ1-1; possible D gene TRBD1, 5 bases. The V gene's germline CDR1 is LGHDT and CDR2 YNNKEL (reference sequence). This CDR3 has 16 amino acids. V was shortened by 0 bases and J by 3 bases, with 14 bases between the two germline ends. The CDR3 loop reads CASSQDKQGGDTEAFF. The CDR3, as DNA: TGTGCCAGCAGCCAAGATAAGCAGGGAGGCGACACTGAAGCTTTCTTT.

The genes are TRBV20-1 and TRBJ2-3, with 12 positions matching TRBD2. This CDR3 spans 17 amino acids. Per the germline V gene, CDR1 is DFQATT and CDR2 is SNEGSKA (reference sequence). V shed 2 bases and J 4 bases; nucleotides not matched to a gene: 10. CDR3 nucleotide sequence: TGCAGTGCTAGACCAACTAGCGGGGGGATAGTGTCAGATACGCAGTATTTT. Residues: CSARPTSGGIVSDTQYF.

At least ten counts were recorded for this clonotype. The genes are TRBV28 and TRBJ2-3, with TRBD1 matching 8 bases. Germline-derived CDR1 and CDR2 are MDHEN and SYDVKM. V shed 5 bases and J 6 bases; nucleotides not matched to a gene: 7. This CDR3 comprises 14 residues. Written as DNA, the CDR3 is TGTGCCAGCAGTCTACAGGGGGGATTCGATACGCAGTATTTT. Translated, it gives CASSLQGGFDTQYF.

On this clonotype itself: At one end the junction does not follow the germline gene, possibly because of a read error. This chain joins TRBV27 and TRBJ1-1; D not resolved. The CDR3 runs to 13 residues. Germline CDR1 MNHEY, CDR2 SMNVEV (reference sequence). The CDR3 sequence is CAGSLTENTEAFF. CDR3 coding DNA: TGTGCCGGCAGTCTAACAGAGAACACTGAAGCTTTCTTT.

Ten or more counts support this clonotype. The CDR3 spells CASSQDQGYTEAFF. In nucleotides, the CDR3 is TGCGCCAGCAGCCAAGATCAAGGTTACACTGAAGCTTTCTTT. The rearrangement links TRBV4-3 to TRBJ1-1, with D unclear. The CDR3 has 14 amino acids. Germline V gene data show CDR1 as LGHNA and CDR2 as YSLEER. With 0 bases removed from V and 3 bases from J, the gap between germline ends came to 8 bases.

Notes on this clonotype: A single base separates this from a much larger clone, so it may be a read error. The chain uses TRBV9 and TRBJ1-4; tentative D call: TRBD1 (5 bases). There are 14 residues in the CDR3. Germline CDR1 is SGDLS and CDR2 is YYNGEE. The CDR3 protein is CANSASGFDEKLFF. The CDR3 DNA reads TGTGCCAACAGCGCATCAGGGTTTGATGAAAAACTGTTTTTT. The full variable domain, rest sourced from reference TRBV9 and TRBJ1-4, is DSGVTQTPKHLITATGQRVTLRCSPRSGDLSVYWYQQSLDQGLQFLIQYYNGEERAKGNILERFSAQQFPDLHSELNLSSLELGDSALYFCANSASGFDEKLFFGSGTQLSVL.

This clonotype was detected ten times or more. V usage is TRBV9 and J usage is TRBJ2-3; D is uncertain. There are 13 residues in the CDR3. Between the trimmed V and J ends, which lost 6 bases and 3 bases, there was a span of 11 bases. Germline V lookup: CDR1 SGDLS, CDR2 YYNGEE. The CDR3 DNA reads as TGTGCCAGCACCCCCGCACTAACAGATACGCAGTATTTT. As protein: CASTPALTDTQYF.

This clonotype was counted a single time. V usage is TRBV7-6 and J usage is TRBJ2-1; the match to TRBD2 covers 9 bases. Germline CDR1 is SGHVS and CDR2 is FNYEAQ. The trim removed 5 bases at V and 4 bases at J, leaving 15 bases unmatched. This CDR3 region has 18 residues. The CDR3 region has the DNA TGTGCCAGCAGCGTCGGGGGGGGCGGGGGGGCCCTTTACAATGAGCAGTTCTTC. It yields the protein CASSVGGGGGALYNEQFF.

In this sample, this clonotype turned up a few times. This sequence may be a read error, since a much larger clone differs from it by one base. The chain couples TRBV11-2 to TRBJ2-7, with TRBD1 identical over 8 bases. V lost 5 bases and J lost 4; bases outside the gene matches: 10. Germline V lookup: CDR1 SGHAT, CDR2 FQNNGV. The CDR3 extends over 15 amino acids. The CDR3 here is CASSSVRDRPYEQYF. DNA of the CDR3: TGTGCCAGCAGCAGTGTCCGGGACAGGCCGTACGAGCAGTACTTC.

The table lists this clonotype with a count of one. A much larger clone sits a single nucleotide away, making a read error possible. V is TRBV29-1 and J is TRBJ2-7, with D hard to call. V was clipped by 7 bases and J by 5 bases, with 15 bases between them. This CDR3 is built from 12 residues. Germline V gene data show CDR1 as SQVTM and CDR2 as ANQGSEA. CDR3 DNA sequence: TGCAGCGCCCGGACGGCAACCCACGAGCAGTACTTC. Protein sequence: CSARTATHEQYF.

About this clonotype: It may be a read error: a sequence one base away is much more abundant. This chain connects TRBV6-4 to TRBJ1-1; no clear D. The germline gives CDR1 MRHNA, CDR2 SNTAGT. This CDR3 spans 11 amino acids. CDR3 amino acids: CATATVTEALF. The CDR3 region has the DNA TGTGCCACCGCCACGGTGACTGAAGCTCTCTTT.

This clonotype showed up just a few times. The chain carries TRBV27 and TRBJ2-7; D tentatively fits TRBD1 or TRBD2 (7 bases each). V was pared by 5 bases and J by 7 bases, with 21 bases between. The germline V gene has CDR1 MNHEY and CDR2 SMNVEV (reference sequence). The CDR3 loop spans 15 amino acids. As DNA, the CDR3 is TGTGCCAGCAGTGCCCAGGGGGGGGGTTGGAGTGAGCAGTACTTC. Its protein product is CASSAQGGGWSEQYF.

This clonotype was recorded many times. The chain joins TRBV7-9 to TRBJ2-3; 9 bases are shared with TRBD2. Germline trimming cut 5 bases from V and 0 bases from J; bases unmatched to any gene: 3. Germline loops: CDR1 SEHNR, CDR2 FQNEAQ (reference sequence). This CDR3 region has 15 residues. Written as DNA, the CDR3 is TGTGCCAGCAGCCGAACTAGCGGGAGCACAGATACGCAGTATTTT. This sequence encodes CASSRTSGSTDTQYF.

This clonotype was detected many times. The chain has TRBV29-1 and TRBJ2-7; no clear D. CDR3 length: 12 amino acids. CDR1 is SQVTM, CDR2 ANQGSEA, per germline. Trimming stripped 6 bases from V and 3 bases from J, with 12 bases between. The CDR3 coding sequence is TGCAGCGTCCGGGCGGAATACTACGAGCAGTACTTC. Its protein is CSVRAEYYEQYF.

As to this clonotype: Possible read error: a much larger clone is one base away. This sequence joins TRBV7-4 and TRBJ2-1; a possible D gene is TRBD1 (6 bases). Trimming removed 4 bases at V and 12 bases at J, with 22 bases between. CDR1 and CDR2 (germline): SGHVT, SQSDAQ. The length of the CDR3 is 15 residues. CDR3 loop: CASSSVAGEGGGQFF. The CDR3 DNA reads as TGTGCCAGCAGCTCAGTCGCAGGGGAAGGCGGTGGGCAGTTCTTC.

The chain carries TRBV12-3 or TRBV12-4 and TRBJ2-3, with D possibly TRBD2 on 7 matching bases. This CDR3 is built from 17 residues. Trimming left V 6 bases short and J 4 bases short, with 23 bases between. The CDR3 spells CASSPDLGGEEADTQYF. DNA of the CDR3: TGTGCCAGCAGCCCTGACCTAGGGGGGGAGGAAGCAGATACGCAGTATTTT.

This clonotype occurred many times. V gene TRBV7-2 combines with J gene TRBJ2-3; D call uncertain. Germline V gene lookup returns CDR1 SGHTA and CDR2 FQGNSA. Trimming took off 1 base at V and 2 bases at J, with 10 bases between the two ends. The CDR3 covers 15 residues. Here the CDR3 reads CASSLEAYLTDTQYF. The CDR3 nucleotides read TGTGCCAGCAGCTTAGAGGCATACCTCACAGATACGCAGTATTTT.

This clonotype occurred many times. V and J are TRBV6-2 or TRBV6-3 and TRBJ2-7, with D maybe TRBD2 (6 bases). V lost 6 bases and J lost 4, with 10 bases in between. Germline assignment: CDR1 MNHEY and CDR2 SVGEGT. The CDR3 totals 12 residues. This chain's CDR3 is CASSLGLYEQYF. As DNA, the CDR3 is TGTGCCAGCAGCCTGGGACTGTACGAGCAGTACTTC.

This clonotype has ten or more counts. The CDR3: CASSPGTHWPNYGYTF. The CDR3 DNA sequence: TGTGCCAGCAGTCCAGGGACTCACTGGCCTAACTATGGCTACACCTTC. V usage is TRBV27 and J usage is TRBJ1-2, with a weak D call TRBD1 (5 bases). CDR1 MNHEY and CDR2 SMNVEV come from the germline V gene (reference sequence). V gave up 5 bases and J gave up 0 bases, with 16 bases separating them. CDR3 size: 16 residues.

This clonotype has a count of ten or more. CDR3 protein: CARRPSSTDTQYF. CDR3 in DNA: TGTGCCCGACGACCCAGTAGCACAGATACGCAGTATTTT. The chain is built from TRBV30 and TRBJ2-3; D uncertain. Germline values: CDR1 GTSNPN, CDR2 SVGIG (reference sequence). The V end lost 8 bases, the J end lost 0 bases, and 12 bases lay between the germline ends. CDR3 length: 13 amino acids.